This record concerns one T cell receptor (beta chain) sequence. Its antigen specificity is not known. Per-base quality was not reported, and no clone a single base away is much larger than it. The time point tag for this specimen amounts to: baseline before first vaccination. Samples from vaccinated people were obtained from the UK trials COV001 and COV002, which included a single-blind randomized controlled phase 2/3 trial of AZD1222 (ChAdOx1 nCoV-19) in healthy adults. For TCRbeta chain sequencing, PBMC samples from trial participants were taken at day 0 and at day 28 after the second dose. This sample stems from a study of T cell responses to AZD1222 COVID-19 vaccine (dated by TCRdb to 2020 to 2023). Broadly, across the study: Because spike-specific TCR depth and breadth did not differ between the two schedules, AZD1222 recipients who got a second dose at roughly 4 weeks were pooled with those who got a second dose at roughly 12 weeks. TCR sequencing was performed for roughly 250 trial participants, of whom around 200 were given two doses of AZD1222 and some 26 were given two doses of MenACWY control vaccine. Trial participants were enrolled by age into subgroups of 18-55, 56-69 and 70-plus years, and around 150, 29 and 61 TCR-sequenced participants, respectively, were included in these subgroups.

The CDR3 regions of human TCRbeta chains were analyzed by immunosequencing. In the paper's pipeline: TCRs in the repertoires were compared against a reference library of SARS-CoV-2-specific TCRs that had been generated with the MIRA antigen-specificity platform. Breadth meant the fraction of unique TCRs that were SARS-CoV-2-associated, whereas depth meant the fraction of total T cells that were SARS-CoV-2-associated. Using the MIRA data, each spike-specific TCR was mapped to the spike region that the TCR reacts to and placed in a CD4 or CD8 class. Log10-transformed breadth and depth values were compared by one-way ANOVA with Sidak's multiple comparisons tests. The clones in this table, taken by TCRdb from immuneACCESS, are in-frame only. Not every clone is retained; where verified, under half of the shortfall comes from an unresolved V gene, and the cause of the rest is unknown. V, J and clone size reflect that table, while D and trimming were determined from the DNA. The sample yields around 190,000 clones; 92% were counted once. The ten largest clones add up to roughly 1.3% of the sample.

What the research found in general, with its limitations: Epitopes outside the regions mutated in the B.1.351 and B.1.1.7 variants were reportedly recognized by nearly half of the unique spike-specific TCRs. Participants were mostly white British, with more females than males. The authors suggested clonal diversity may have been underestimated. The 56-69-year group was small, and its depth increase did not reach significance, likely because of low power. After two AZD1222 doses, both the breadth and the depth of spike-specific TCRs were significantly higher than at day 0 and than in MenACWY recipients. CD4 TCRs associated with the vaccine covered the entire spike protein, and the dominant responses were in regions 160-218 and 743-854. Because no day 14 peak-response samples were available, the repertoires could be characterized only after the peak T cell response. Only five or six AZD1222 recipients were SARS-CoV-2 seropositive at baseline, limiting conclusions about previously exposed vaccinees.

Measured from the cysteine to the phenylalanine, the CDR3 is 14 residues long. Just the 42-base CDR3 DNA is kept, in frame starting at base 1. The trim is 4 bases for V and 4 bases for J, with a gap of 14 bases between the germline ends. CDR1 SGHRS and CDR2 YFSETQ are derived from the germline V gene. This receptor was taken from an adult in good health. Recombination linked TRBV5-1 to TRBJ1-2, with no confident D gene call. This sample comprised peripheral blood, obtained on day 0 of AZD1222 vaccination. The DNA is as follows: TGCGCCAGCAGCCCGAGGACGTCAGCCTATGGCTACACCTTC. It codes for CASSPRTSAYGYTF.